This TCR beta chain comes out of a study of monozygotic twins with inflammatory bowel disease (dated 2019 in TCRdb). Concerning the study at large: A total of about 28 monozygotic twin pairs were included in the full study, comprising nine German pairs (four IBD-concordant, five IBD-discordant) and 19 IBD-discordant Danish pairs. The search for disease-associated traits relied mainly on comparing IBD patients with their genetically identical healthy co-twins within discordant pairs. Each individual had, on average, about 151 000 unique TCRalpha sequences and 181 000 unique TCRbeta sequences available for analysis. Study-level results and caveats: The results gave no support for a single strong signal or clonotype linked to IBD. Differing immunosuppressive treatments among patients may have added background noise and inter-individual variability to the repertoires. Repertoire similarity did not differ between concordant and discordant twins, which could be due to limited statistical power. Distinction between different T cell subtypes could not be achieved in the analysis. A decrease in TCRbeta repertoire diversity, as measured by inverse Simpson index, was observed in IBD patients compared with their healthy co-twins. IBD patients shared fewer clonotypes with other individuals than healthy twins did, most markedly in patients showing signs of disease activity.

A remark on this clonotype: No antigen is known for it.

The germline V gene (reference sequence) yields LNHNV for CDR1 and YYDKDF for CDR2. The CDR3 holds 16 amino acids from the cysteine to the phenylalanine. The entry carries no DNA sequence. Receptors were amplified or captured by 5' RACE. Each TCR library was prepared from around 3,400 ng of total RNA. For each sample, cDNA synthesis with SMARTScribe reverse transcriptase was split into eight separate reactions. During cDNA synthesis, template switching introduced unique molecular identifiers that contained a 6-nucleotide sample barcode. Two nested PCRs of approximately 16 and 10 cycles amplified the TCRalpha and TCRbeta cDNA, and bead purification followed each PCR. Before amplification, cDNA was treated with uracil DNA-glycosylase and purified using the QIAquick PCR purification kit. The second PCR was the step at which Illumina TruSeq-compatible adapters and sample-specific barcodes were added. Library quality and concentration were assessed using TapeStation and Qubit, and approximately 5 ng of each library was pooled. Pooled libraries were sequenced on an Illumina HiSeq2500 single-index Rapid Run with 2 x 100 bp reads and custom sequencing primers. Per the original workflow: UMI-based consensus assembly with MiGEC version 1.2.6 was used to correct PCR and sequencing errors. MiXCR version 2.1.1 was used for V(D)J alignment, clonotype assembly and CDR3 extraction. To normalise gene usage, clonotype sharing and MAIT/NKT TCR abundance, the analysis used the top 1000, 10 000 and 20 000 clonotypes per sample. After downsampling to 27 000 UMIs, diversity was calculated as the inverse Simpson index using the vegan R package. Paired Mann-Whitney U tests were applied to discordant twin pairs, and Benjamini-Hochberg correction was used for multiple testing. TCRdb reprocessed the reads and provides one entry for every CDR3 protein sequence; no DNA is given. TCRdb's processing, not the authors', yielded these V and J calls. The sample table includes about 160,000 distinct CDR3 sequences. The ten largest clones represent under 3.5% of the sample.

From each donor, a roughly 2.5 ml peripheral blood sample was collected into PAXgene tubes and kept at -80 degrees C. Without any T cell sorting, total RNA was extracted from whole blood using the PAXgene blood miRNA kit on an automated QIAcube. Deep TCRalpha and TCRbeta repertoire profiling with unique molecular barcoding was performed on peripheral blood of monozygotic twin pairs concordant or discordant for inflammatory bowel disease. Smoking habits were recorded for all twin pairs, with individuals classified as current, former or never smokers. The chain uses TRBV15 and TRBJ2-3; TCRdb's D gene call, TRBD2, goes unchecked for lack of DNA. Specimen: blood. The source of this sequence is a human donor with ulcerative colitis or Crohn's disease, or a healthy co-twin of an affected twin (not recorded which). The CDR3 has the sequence CATSREEGLLTDTQYF.